This TCR beta chain was recorded in a study of regulatory and conventional T cells in RAG deficiency. Of note for this clone: As yet, its antigen is unknown.

Overall study findings and caveats: Shorter CDR3s in all patient subsets; >80% Treg-Tconv overlap in Omenn.

The sorted regulatory T cells were CD4+, CD25-high and CD127-low, with genomic DNA sequenced. Germline CDR1 reads SGHAT; CDR2 reads FQNNGV. V was pared by 4 bases and J by 3 bases, with 19 bases between. The CDR3 contains 17 residues. Some clones are missing from TCRdb's copy, which holds only in-frame ones; the method was immunoSEQ multiplex PCR. The sample shows 7,000 to 8,500 clones, 90% to 95% of them seen only once. The same sample was also used in a study of regulatory T cells. As that report states: The primer mix had 52 TRBV and 13 TRBJ primers. In patients, unique TRB V-J pairs were restricted and V/J usage skewed, especially in Tregs.

Material: CD127- CD25+ CD4+ Tregs sorted from blood. The origin of this receptor is a human donor in good health. The rearrangement joins TRBV11-2 to TRBJ1-3; D perhaps matches TRBD1 (5 bases). CDR3 in amino acids: CASSSGDGRRLGNTIYF. DNA for the CDR3: TGTGCCAGCAGCTCGGGGGACGGACGGCGCCTTGGAAACACCATATATTTT.